This TCR beta chain is from a study of blood T cell repertoires in COVID-19. Libraries were prepared by immunoSEQ multiplex PCR; TCRdb keeps only in-frame clonotypes and omits some of them. This sample has approximately 390,000 clones, with 85% to 90% found just once. The CDR3 consists of 11 residues. Deletions cut 6 bases from V and 9 bases from J, with 6 bases between. The V gene's germline CDR1 is SGHTA and CDR2 FQGNSA. The chain combines TRBV7-2 with TRBJ1-6; D is uncertain. Sequencing was performed on PBMCs or T cells enriched from blood (not recorded which). This clonotype was sampled from a woman aged 45-59 years who had recovered from COVID-19. CDR3 coding DNA: TGTGCCAGCAGGCGGGGTTCACCCCTCCACTTT. This translates into CASRRGSPLHF.